What follows are 11 T cell receptor beta chains derived from one specimen sequenced in a study of post-analysis software for immune sequencing data (dated by TCRdb to between 2014 and 2017). What the authors observed across the whole study: Significantly higher frequencies in patients than in controls were found for roughly 5 TRBV segments, including TRBV5-6, TRBV5-1 and TRBV20-1.

The receptor library was made with PCR. Instrument used: Illumina HiSeq 2500. Unique molecular identifiers were incorporated into TCR beta cDNA libraries to reduce PCR and sequencing biases. TCRdb reanalyzed the raw reads on its own, using fastp at Q25 for trimming and MiXCR for clone calling, and kept in-frame beta chains. Each record represents a unique CDR3 protein, reported with the most common genes and DNA among its rows. This sample has 250,000 to 300,000 distinct CDR3 sequences in its table, and 30% to 45% of those were observed once. Of the sample, 4.5% to 5.5% falls within the top ten clones. These receptors have no known antigen. What was sequenced was blood. The receptors were gathered from a girl aged 5 to 17 with multiple sclerosis.

This clonotype was seen ten or more times. The genes are TRBV12-3 or TRBV12-4 and TRBJ2-3; D uncertain. The CDR3 runs to 16 residues. The V and J ends lost 6 bases and 5 bases respectively, with 21 bases between them. Here the CDR3 reads CASSPRASLTKDTQYF. The CDR3 coding sequence is TGTGCCAGCAGCCCTAGAGCGTCTCTAACTAAAGATACGCAGTATTTT.

This clonotype was detected only a few times. The genes are TRBV12-3 or TRBV12-4 and TRBJ2-2; 9 bases match TRBD2. The V segment lost 2 bases and the J segment 4 bases; nucleotides outside the gene matches: 2. The CDR3 has 15 residues. CDR3 nucleotides: TGTGCCAGCAGTTTACTAGCGGGGTCCACCGGGGAGCTGTTTTTT. Protein: CASSLLAGSTGELFF.

This clonotype was counted at least ten times. V is TRBV21-1 and J is TRBJ2-5; TRBD1, the D gene given by the table, was not confirmed from the DNA. TRBV21-1 has pseudogene status. The CDR3 covers 14 residues. CDR3 region: CASSKAGVEETQYF. The CDR3 DNA reads as TGTGCCAGCAGCAAAGCAGGGGTGGAGGAGACCCAGTACTTC.

The chain couples TRBV20-1 to TRBJ2-7; 8 positions match TRBD2. CDR3 length: 16 residues. Germline V gene lookup returns CDR1 DFQATT and CDR2 SNEGSKA (reference sequence). The trim removed 3 bases at V and 5 bases at J, leaving 15 bases unmatched. The CDR3 nucleotides read TGCAGTGCTAGCCCGCAAACCACATGGCGGGAGGACGAGCAGTACTTC. It specifies CSASPQTTWREDEQYF.

The table lists this clonotype with a few counts. CDR3 nucleotides: TGTGCCTCGGGACAAGGACAAGAGACCCAGTACTTC. Translated: CASGQGQETQYF. The chain links TRBV30 to TRBJ2-5; D is possibly TRBD1 (6 bases). The length of the CDR3 is 12 residues. V shed 7 bases and J shed 2 bases, with 11 bases lying between them. Germline values: CDR1 GTSNPN, CDR2 SVGIG (reference sequence).

This clonotype showed up many times. The CDR3 protein is CASNRGYGYTF. CDR3 sequence (DNA): TGTGCCAGCAACCGTGGGTATGGCTACACCTTC. The chain carries TRBV12-3 or TRBV12-4 and TRBJ1-2; D not certain. The CDR3 totals 11 residues. V lost 7 bases, J lost 5 bases, and 8 bases lay in between.

This clonotype was recorded many times. V gene TRBV20-1 combines with J gene TRBJ2-6; perhaps TRBD1 as D (5 bases). V was clipped by 1 base and J by 1 base, with 17 bases between them. CDR1 is DFQATT and CDR2 is SNEGSKA in the germline V gene (reference sequence). This CDR3 has 18 amino acids. CDR3 in amino acids: CSARVKGQAKSGANVLTF. CDR3 sequence (DNA): TGCAGTGCTAGAGTTAAGGGGCAGGCAAAGTCTGGGGCCAACGTCCTGACTTTC.

Many counts were recorded for this clonotype. The chain joins TRBV6-6 to TRBJ2-6; 9 bases map to TRBD2. In germline, CDR1 is MNHNY, CDR2 SVGAGI (reference sequence). Losses at the gene ends were 7 bases for V and 4 bases for J; bases not matched to a gene: 5. This CDR3 has 15 residues. CDR3 amino acids: CASTQRGVGANVLTF. In nucleotides, the CDR3 is TGTGCCAGCACCCAGCGGGGGGTCGGGGCCAACGTCCTGACTTTC.

This rearrangement joins TRBV7-9 to TRBJ1-1; 8 positions agree with TRBD1. The length of the CDR3 is 13 residues. CDR1 SEHNR and CDR2 FQNEAQ come from the germline V gene (reference sequence). V dropped 5 bases and J dropped 8; count of bases not matched to a gene: 7. The CDR3 DNA sequence: TGTGCCAGCAGCCTCGGACAGGGAGGAGAAGCTTTCTTT. It is translated as CASSLGQGGEAFF. The entire variable domain, with the rest obtained from reference TRBV7-9 and TRBJ1-1, is as follows: DTGVSQNPRHKITKRGQNVTFRCDPISEHNRLYWYRQTLGQGPEFLTYFQNEAQLEKSRLLSDRFSAERPKGSFSTLEIQRTEQGDSAMYLCASSLGQGGEAFFGQGTRLTVV.

In regard to this clonotype: A much bigger clone sits one base away, suggesting this may be a read error. The chain uses TRBV7-9 and TRBJ2-1; D is possibly TRBD1 (5 bases). CDR1 is SEHNR, CDR2 FQNEAQ, per germline (reference sequence). V gave up 10 bases and J gave up 1 base, with 14 bases separating them. CDR3 size: 14 residues. The CDR3 DNA sequence: TGTGCCATTCCGACAGAGAATTCCTACAATGAGCAGTTCTTC. It codes for CAIPTENSYNEQFF.

The chain combines TRBV6-5 with TRBJ1-5; D possibly corresponds to TRBD1 (5 bases). Germline V CDR1 and CDR2: MNHEY, SVGAGI. This CDR3 contains 14 residues. Trimming stripped 8 bases from V and 1 base from J, with 12 bases between. In DNA, the CDR3 is TGTGCCAGCCGAAGCCCAGGGAGCAATCAGCCCCAGCATTTT. It codes for CASRSPGSNQPQHF.